The entry below describes one TCR beta chain. Its matching antigen is unknown. These data belong to a study of radiotherapy plus CTLA-4 blockade in lung cancer. Study information: Among enrolled patients, approximately 18% responded and around 30% achieved disease control.

The CDR3 runs 13 residues. CDR1 and CDR2 (germline): SGHAT, FQNNGV. V lost 1 base to trimming and J lost 4 bases, with 5 bases between them. Focal radiation was given together with CTLA-4 blockade (ipilimumab) to patients with chemo-refractory metastatic non-small-cell lung cancer. Sequencing was performed with immunoSEQ multiplex PCR; in TCRdb, only in-frame clones are kept and a portion is missing. The sample includes about 94,000 clones, roughly 80% of them seen just once. Overall study results and limits: After radiotherapy and ipilimumab, tumor-derived clones expanded in peripheral blood.

The V and J genes are TRBV11-2 and TRBJ2-1; no clear D. This clonotype was obtained from a human donor with non-small cell lung cancer that progressed on radiotherapy plus ipilimumab. The sequencing used peripheral blood, collected from a patient treated with radiotherapy plus ipilimumab. The CDR3 DNA reads TGTGCCAGCAGCTTAGCAGGTTACAATGAGCAGTTCTTC. Translating it yields CASSLAGYNEQFF.